What follows describes a single T cell receptor beta chain. This record belongs to a study of cytomegalovirus exposure and HLA in healthy donors. Looking at the study overall: Prior work identified more than 90 million unique TCR beta sequences in about 179 million T cells.

In the PCR, 60 Vbeta and 13 Jbeta primers were used. Libraries were prepared by immunoSEQ multiplex PCR; TCRdb keeps only in-frame clonotypes and omits some of them. The sample lists under 200,000 clones, approximately 80% occurring once. This receptor was obtained from a male donor in good health and CMV-seropositive. Sequenced material: PBMCs.

CDR3 DNA sequence: TGTGCCAGCAGCGTAGGCGGCGCGAACGGACTCGAGCAGTACTTC. This gives the protein CASSVGGANGLEQYF. The chain recombines TRBV9 with TRBJ2-7; weak D call: TRBD2 (5 bases). The germline gives CDR1 SGDLS, CDR2 YYNGEE. The CDR3 contains 15 residues. Trimming pared 0 bases from V and 6 bases from J, leaving 16 bases between.